This T cell receptor (beta chain) was recovered during a study of CD8 T cells in ankylosing spondylitis. Study-level points and caveats: Characteristic of ankylosing spondylitis blood, it appeared, was a TCR beta motif comprising 7 to 9 highly homologous variants.

TCRdb processed the 5' RACE reads anew with MiXCR; each CDR3 protein has one entry. The table has over 450,000 distinct CDR3 sequences, more than 9.5% seen once. This clonotype was detected only a few times. As yet, its antigen is unknown. V was trimmed by 6 bases and J by 2 bases, leaving 12 bases between them. Germline V CDR1 and CDR2: DFQATT, SNEGSKA (reference sequence). The CDR3 length is 13 residues. Sequenced: blood, either unsorted or a sorted T cell fraction (not recorded which). The clonotype was recovered from a male donor with ankylosing spondylitis. J is TRBJ2-3 and V is TRBV20-1; D uncertain. The CDR3 DNA sequence: TGCAGTGCACCGAAGCAGGCCACAGATACGCAGTATTTT. It translates to CSAPKQATDTQYF.